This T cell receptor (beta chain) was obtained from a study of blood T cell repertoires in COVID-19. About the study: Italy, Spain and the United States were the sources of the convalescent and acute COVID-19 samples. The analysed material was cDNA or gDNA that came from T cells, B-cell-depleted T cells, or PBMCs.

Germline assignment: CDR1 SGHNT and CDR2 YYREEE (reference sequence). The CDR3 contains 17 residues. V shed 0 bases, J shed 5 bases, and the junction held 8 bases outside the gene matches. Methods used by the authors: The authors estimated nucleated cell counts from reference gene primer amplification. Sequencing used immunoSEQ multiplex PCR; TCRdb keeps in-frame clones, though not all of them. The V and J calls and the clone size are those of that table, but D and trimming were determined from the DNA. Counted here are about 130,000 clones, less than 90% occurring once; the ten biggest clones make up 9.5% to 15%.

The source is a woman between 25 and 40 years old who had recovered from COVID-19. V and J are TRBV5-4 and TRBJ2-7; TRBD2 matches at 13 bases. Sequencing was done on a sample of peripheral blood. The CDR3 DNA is TGTGCCAGCAGCTTGGGAAGGACTAGCGGGAGAGTGCACGAGCAGTACTTC. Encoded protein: CASSLGRTSGRVHEQYF.